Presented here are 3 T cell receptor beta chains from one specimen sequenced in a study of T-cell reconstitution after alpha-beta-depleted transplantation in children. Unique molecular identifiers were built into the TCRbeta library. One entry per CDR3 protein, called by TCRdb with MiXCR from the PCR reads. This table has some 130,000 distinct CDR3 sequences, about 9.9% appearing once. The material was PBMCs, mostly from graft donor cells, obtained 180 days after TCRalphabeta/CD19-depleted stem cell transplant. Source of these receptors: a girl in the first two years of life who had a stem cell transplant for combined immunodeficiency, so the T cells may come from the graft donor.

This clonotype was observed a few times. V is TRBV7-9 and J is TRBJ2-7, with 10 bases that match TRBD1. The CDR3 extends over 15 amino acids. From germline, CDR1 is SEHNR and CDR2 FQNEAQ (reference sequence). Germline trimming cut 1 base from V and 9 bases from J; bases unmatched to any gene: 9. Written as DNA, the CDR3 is TGTGCCAGCAGCTTAGACGGGACAGGGGTTTGGGGGCAGTACTTC. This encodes CASSLDGTGVWGQYF. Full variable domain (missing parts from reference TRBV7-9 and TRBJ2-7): DTGVSQNPRHKITKRGQNVTFRCDPISEHNRLYWYRQTLGQGPEFLTYFQNEAQLEKSRLLSDRFSAERPKGSFSTLEIQRTEQGDSAMYLCASSLDGTGVWGQYFGPGTRLTVT.

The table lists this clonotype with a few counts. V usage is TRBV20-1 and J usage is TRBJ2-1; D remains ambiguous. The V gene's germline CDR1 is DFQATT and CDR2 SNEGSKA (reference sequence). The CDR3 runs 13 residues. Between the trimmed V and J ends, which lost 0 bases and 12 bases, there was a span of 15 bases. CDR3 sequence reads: CSARDAPRARQFF. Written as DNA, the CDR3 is TGCAGTGCTAGAGATGCCCCACGAGCGCGGCAGTTCTTC.

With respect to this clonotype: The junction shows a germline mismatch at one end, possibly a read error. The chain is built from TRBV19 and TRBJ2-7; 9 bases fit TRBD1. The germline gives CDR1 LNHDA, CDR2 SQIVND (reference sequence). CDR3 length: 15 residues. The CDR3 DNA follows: TGTGCCAGTAGTGAGGGACAGGGAGGGTTCTACGAGCAGTGCTTC. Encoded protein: CASSEGQGGFYEQCF.